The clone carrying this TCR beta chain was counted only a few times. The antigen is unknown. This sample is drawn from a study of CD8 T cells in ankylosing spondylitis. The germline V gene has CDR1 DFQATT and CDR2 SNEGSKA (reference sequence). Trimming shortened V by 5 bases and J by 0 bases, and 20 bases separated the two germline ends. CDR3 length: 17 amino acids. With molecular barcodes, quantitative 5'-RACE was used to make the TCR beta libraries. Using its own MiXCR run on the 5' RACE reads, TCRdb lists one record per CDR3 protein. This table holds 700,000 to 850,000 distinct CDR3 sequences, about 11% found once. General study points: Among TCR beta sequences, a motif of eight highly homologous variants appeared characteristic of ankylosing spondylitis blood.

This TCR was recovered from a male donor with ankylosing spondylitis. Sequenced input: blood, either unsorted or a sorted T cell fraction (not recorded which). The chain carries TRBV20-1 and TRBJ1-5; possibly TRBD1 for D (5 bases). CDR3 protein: CSASTGPEARSNQPQHF. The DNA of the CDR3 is TGCAGTGCTTCGACGGGGCCCGAGGCCCGTAGCAATCAGCCCCAGCATTTT.